Listed below are T cell receptor beta chains from one sample, sequenced in a study of blood T cell repertoires in COVID-19. Measured with immunoSEQ multiplex PCR; TCRdb has only the in-frame clones, and not every one. This table holds over 150,000 clones, 65% to 85% found once. Sequencing was performed on peripheral blood. The receptor set was obtained from a woman in her 70s who had recovered from COVID-19. Both conserved end residues are part of each CDR3. A D gene is named only where the DNA matches it firmly.

j_call d_call v_call cdr3_nt cdr3_aa
TRBJ2-1 TRBD2 TRBV24-1 TGTGCCACCAGTGGTCTAGCGGGAGGGAGTGAGCAGTTCTTC CATSGLAGGSEQFF
TRBJ1-1 - TRBV6-5 TGTGCCAGCAGTTACTCGGGGGGGGGACGTGGGACTGAAGCTTTCTTT CASSYSGGGRGTEAFF
TRBJ1-3 - TRBV6-5 TGTGCCAGCAGGATTACAGGGTCGGACACCATATATTTT CASRITGSDTIYF
TRBJ1-6 - TRBV27 TGTGCCAGCAGCCCTGGACTGTTCTATAATTCACCCCTCCACTTT CASSPGLFYNSPLHF
TRBJ2-2 - TRBV5-6 TGTGCCAGCAGCTTTCCCCCCTATTACACCGGGGAGCTGTTTTTT CASSFPPYYTGELFF
TRBJ2-1 - TRBV19 TGTGCCAGTAGTACCCGACAGGTTCGGGAGCAGTTCTTC CASSTRQVREQFF
TRBJ1-2 - TRBV27 TGTGCCGTCGCGGGGGGGGCCGGCTACACCTTC CAVAGGAGYTF
TRBJ2-1 TRBD2 TRBV29-1 TGCAGCGTTGCGGCTAGCGGTGACAATGAGCAGTTCTTC CSVAASGDNEQFF
TRBJ1-2 TRBD1 TRBV4-3 TGCGCCAGCAGCCAAAGGACAGGGGGACCGTATGGCTACACCTTC CASSQRTGGPYGYTF
TRBJ1-5 - TRBV7-9 TGTGCCAGCAGCTTAGCTGGGGGGGCTGGCAATCAGCCCCAGCATTTT CASSLAGGAGNQPQHF
TRBJ1-5 - TRBV7-6 TGTGCCAGCAGCCCACGGGCCAACAGGGATAGGCAGCCCCAGCATTTT CASSPRANRDRQPQHF
TRBJ2-1 TRBD2 TRBV28 TGTGCCAGCAGTTTACTTGGTGTGTCTAGCGGGAGGTACGACAATGAGCAGTTCTTC CASSLLGVSSGRYDNEQFF
TRBJ1-4 TRBD1 TRBV19 TGTGCCAGTAAGAGGGGGCGAGCTAATGAAAAACTGTTTTTT CASKRGRANEKLFF
TRBJ2-7 - TRBV6-2/TRBV6-3 TGTGCCGCCAGTTGGGGGCACTACGAGCAGTACTTC CAASWGHYEQYF
TRBJ2-3 - TRBV6-6 TGTGCCAGCAGTTACCTGCAGGGCACGGATACGCAGTATTTT CASSYLQGTDTQYF
TRBJ2-1 TRBD1 TRBV7-8 TGTGCCAGCAGCGCCACCGGGACAGGGGAAACGGGGCAGTTCTTC CASSATGTGETGQFF
TRBJ2-3 - TRBV14 TGTGCCAGCAGCCGACTGGTTGGGACAGATACGCAGTATTTT CASSRLVGTDTQYF
TRBJ2-5 - TRBV6-5 TGTGCCAGCAGGAGACAAGAGACCCAGTACTTC CASRRQETQYF